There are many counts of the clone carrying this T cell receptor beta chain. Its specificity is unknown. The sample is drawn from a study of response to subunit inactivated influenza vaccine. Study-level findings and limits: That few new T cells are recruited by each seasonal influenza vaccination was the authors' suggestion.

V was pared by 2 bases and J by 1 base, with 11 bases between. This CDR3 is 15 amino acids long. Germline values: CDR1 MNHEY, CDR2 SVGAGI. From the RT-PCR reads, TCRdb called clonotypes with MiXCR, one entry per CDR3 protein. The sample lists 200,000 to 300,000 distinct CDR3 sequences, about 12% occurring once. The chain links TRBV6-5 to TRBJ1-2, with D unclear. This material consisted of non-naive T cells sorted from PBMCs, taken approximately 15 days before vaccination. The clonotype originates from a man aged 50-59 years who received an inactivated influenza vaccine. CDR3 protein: CASSYGTVSNYGYTF. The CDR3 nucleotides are TGTGCCAGCAGTTACGGCACAGTCAGTAACTATGGCTACACCTTC.